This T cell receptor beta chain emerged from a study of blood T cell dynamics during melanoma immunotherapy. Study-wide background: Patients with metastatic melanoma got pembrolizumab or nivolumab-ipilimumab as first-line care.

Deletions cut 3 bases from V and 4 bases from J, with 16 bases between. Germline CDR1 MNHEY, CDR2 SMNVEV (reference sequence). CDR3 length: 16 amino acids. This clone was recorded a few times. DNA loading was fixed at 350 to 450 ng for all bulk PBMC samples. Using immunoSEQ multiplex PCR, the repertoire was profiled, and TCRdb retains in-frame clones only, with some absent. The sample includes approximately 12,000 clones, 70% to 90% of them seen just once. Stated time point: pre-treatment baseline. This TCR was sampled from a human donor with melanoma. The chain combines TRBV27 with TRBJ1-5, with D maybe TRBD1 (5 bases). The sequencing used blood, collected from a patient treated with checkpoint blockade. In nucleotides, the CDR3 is TGTGCCAGCAGTTTTAAGTGGGGCAGCGAGAATCAGCCCCAGCATTTT. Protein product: CASSFKWGSENQPQHF.